This TCR beta chain is from a study of vaccination effects on CD4 cells after COVID-19. Whole-study results and caveats: Common cold coronavirus cross-reactivity was shown by only 1 of 255 vaccine-induced clones in healthy vaccinees. The study found marked clonal contraction of infection- and vaccine-induced clones late after vaccination.

ViraFEST assay sequencing came after antigen-specific CD4+ T cells were expanded with viral peptide pools. Following an approximately 10-day culture, CD4+ T cells were purified. Each participant was administered two doses of either the BNT162b2 or the mRNA-1273 vaccine. Half-medium changes using IL-2 medium occurred on days 3 and 7. Profiling relied on immunoSEQ multiplex PCR, and the TCRdb table lists in-frame clones only, not all of them. The sample holds about 27,000 clones, about 83% seen once. The CDR3 length is 18 residues. Germline V CDR1 and CDR2: MNHNS, SASEGT. Trimming stripped 2 bases from V and 0 bases from J, with 17 bases between. As regards this clone: The antigen is unknown.

The receptor was isolated from a human donor who received a COVID-19 vaccine. Some clones in this sample may be carry-over from other donors' samples. This chain joins TRBV6-1 and TRBJ1-5; tentative D call: TRBD1 (6 bases). This specimen was CD4+ T cells from PBMCs cultured with HCoV-NL63 spike peptides, taken after COVID-19 vaccination. This chain's CDR3 is CASSEFWGADPSNQPQHF. DNA for the CDR3: TGTGCCAGCAGTGAATTTTGGGGGGCAGATCCTAGCAATCAGCCCCAGCATTTT.